This TCR beta chain is drawn from a study of T-cell memory formation after mild COVID-19. Overall study results and limits: The CD4+ clones that contracted clustered mainly within CM and EM, and the CD8+ clones concentrated in EMRA. There was a balanced CD4/CD8 profile in clones contracting day 15 to 85, and later expanders leaned CD4+.

Via MiXCR, TCRdb re-called the 5' RACE reads, giving one row per CDR3 protein. The sample has hundreds of thousands of distinct CDR3 sequences, 15% to 20% seen once. CDR3 length equals 15 residues. Trimming took off 1 base at V and 6 bases at J, with 15 bases between the two ends. On this clonotype itself: Its antigen remains unknown.

The sequenced material came from PBMCs or a T cell subset sorted from them (not recorded which). The chain employs TRBV12-3 or TRBV12-4 and TRBJ1-1; weak D call: TRBD1 (5 bases). This receptor was obtained from an adult woman who had mild COVID-19 (a few samples of this study predate the infection). Cell type and time point are not known. The DNA for the CDR3 is TGTGCCAGCAGTTTAGGGTCTACACGCAGGGCTGAAGCTTTCTTT. Amino acids: CASSLGSTRRAEAFF.